The 5 T cell receptor beta chains below were found in one sample sequenced in a study of control samples from healthy donors and cancer patients (dated by TCRdb to the early 2020s). Library prep was done by the immunoSEQ multiplex PCR assay. Imported from immuneACCESS, the table was reduced by TCRdb to in-frame sequences with V and J called. These copies leave out some clones; in studies compared against another copy, an unresolved V gene accounts for under half, and the cause of the remainder is not known. This sample has about 120,000 clones in its table, and roughly 88% of those were observed once. The top ten clonotypes cover less than 3.5% of the sample. Material: blood. The receptors originated from a man aged 40-49 years in good health.

The V and J genes are TRBV7-2 and TRBJ1-3; no definite D call. The closer fit of TRBJ2-2 to the DNA end suggests the J call may be wrong. The CDR3 is made up of 16 amino acids. Germline CDR1 is SGHTA and CDR2 is FQGNSA. CDR3 coding DNA: TGTGCCAGCAGCTTAGATTTTCGACTGTACACCGGGGAGCTGTTTTTT. This gives the protein CASSLDFRLYTGELFF.

This chain joins TRBV24-1 and TRBJ2-5, with D perhaps matching TRBD1 or TRBD2 (6 bases each). Germline-derived CDR1 and CDR2 are KGHDR and SFDVKD. Trimming stripped 5 bases from V and 4 bases from J, with 22 bases between. The CDR3 contains 17 residues. The CDR3 sequence is CATSVLGDGGLGETQYF. The CDR3 DNA follows: TGTGCCACCAGTGTTCTCGGGGACGGGGGCTTAGGAGAGACCCAGTACTTC.

The CDR3 DNA reads TGTGCCAGCTCACTCAGGGGGACGGAAAAACTGTTTTTT. It is translated as CASSLRGTEKLFF. J is TRBJ1-4 and V is TRBV18, with TRBD1 matching over 7 bases. Germline values: CDR1 KGHSH, CDR2 LQKENI. Losses at the gene ends were 4 bases for V and 8 bases for J; bases not matched to a gene: 4. The CDR3 totals 13 residues.

The J gene is TRBJ2-3, the V gene TRBV9; TRBD2 matches 13 bases. Looked up from germline, CDR1 is SGDLS and CDR2 is YYNGEE. The V and J ends lost 3 bases and 5 bases, in that order; junction bases with no gene match: 6. CDR3 length: 16 residues. CDR3 protein: CASSEGLAGYLDTQYF. CDR3 coding DNA: TGTGCCAGCAGCGAGGGACTAGCGGGGTATCTAGATACGCAGTATTTT.

This clone occurred once. The rearrangement links TRBV2 to TRBJ1-6, with D perhaps matching TRBD1 (5 bases). The CDR3 is made up of 13 amino acids. The V end lost 9 bases, the J end lost 7 bases, and 13 bases lay between the germline ends. Germline V gene sequence: CDR1 SNHLY, CDR2 FYNNEI. The CDR3, as DNA: TGTGCCAGTCTTGGGGCAGGAAATTCACCCCTCCACTTT. Translating gives CASLGAGNSPLHF.